The 28 T cell receptor beta chains presented below share a single source sample, sequenced in a study of CD8 T cells in Susac syndrome. Reverse transcription used about 0.45 to 1 ug RNA and random hexamers. TCRdb re-derived calls from the immunoSEQ multiplex PCR reads in MiXCR, one entry per CDR3 protein. The repertoire holds roughly 180,000 distinct CDR3 sequences, with more than 90% as singletons. Sequenced sample: CD4+ T cells from PBMCs. The receptor set was obtained from a human donor in good health.

This CDR3 is CASSHPDDSYYEQYF. The CDR3 region has the DNA TGCGCCAGCAGTCATCCTGACGACAGTTACTACGAGCAGTACTTC. This chain joins TRBV4-3 and TRBJ2-7, with D possibly matching TRBD1 (5 bases). V was cut by 6 bases and J by 3 bases, with 18 bases left in between. The germline V gene encodes CDR1 LGHNA and CDR2 YSLEER. This CDR3 is built from 15 residues.

The genes are TRBV20-1 and TRBJ1-6; tentatively, D is TRBD1 (6 bases). Looked up from germline, CDR1 is DFQATT and CDR2 is SNEGSKA (reference sequence). This CDR3 is built from 16 residues. Trimming stripped 2 bases from V and 5 bases from J, with 16 bases between. This CDR3 reads CSARKGSGGDNSPLHF. Written as DNA, the CDR3 is TGCAGTGCTAGAAAGGGGTCGGGGGGCGATAATTCACCCCTCCACTTT.

The V call is TRBV4-2, the J call TRBJ2-1; D may be TRBD2 (6 bases). V lost 8 bases, J lost 6 bases, and 17 bases lay in between. Per the germline V gene, CDR1 is LGHNA and CDR2 is YNFKEQ. The CDR3 length is 14 residues. CDR3 amino acids: CASGSANGGNEQFF. The CDR3 DNA is TGTGCCAGCGGTAGCGCAAACGGGGGCAATGAGCAGTTCTTC.

This clonotype occurred once. The chain links TRBV28 to TRBJ2-1; D not resolved. This CDR3 contains 14 residues. Per germline, CDR1 MDHEN and CDR2 SYDVKM. V was pared by 6 bases and J by 0 bases, with 9 bases between. CDR3 amino acids: CASREESSYNEQFF. CDR3 nucleotides: TGTGCCAGCAGGGAAGAAAGCTCCTACAATGAGCAGTTCTTC.

The chain joins TRBV6-6 to TRBJ1-2, with D perhaps TRBD1 (6 bases). CDR1 MNHNY and CDR2 SVGAGI come from the germline V gene (reference sequence). Trimming cost V 6 bases and J 4 bases, with 12 bases left between them. The CDR3 is 13 amino acids. CDR3 loop: CASSLEGGYGYTF. As DNA, the CDR3 is TGTGCCAGCAGCCTAGAGGGGGGCTATGGCTACACCTTC.

This clonotype showed up just once. The chain couples TRBV5-4 to TRBJ2-3; D is unresolved. Deletions cut 5 bases from V and 1 base from J, with 8 bases between. Germline V lookup: CDR1 SGHNT, CDR2 YYREEE (reference sequence). This CDR3 has 13 amino acids. The CDR3 DNA reads as TGTGCCAGCAGTACCTTCGGCACAGATACGCAGTATTTT. As protein: CASSTFGTDTQYF.

The chain recombines TRBV20-1 with TRBJ2-5; possible D gene TRBD1, 7 bases. Germline V gene data show CDR1 as DFQATT and CDR2 as SNEGSKA (reference sequence). CDR3 size: 14 residues. Trimming removed 6 bases at V and 5 bases at J, with 19 bases between. CDR3 bases: TGCAGTGCCGACAGGGACAATCGGGGGGAGACCCAGTACTTC. This gives the protein CSADRDNRGETQYF.

This clonotype has just one count. The chain combines TRBV4-2 with TRBJ2-5; no reliable D call. The length of the CDR3 is 13 residues. Germline-derived CDR1 and CDR2 are LGHNA and YNFKEQ. Between the trimmed V and J ends, which lost 0 bases and 5 bases, there was a span of 7 bases. This chain's CDR3 is CASSQEAGETQYF. The CDR3 nucleotides are TGTGCCAGCAGCCAAGAGGCCGGGGAGACCCAGTACTTC.

V and J are TRBV7-2 and TRBJ1-1; no definite D call. Looked up from germline, CDR1 is SGHTA and CDR2 is FQGNSA. V was shortened by 1 base and J by 4 bases, with 4 bases between the two germline ends. The CDR3 runs 12 residues. The CDR3 DNA is TGTGCCAGCAGCTTAGAGGTCACTGAAGCTTTCTTT. Its protein product is CASSLEVTEAFF.

The chain has TRBV23-1 and TRBJ1-1; D is unclear. TRBV23-1 is given ORF status, its function remaining uncertain. Trimming took 0 bases from V and 0 from J, leaving 8 bases between them. The CDR3 sequence is 15 residues long. The CDR3 protein is CASSQSRVMNTEAFF. For the CDR3, the DNA is TGCGCCAGCAGTCAATCGCGGGTCATGAACACTGAAGCTTTCTTT.

CDR3 DNA: TGCAGCGGAGGGACTAGCGGGGGCTCCTACAATGAGCAGTTCTTC. This sequence encodes CSGGTSGGSYNEQFF. The chain is built from TRBV29-1 and TRBJ2-1; 14 bases fit TRBD2. V lost 7 bases to trimming and J lost 0 bases; unmatched junction nucleotides: 2. CDR3 length equals 15 residues. Per the germline V gene, CDR1 is SQVTM and CDR2 is ANQGSEA.

The chain uses TRBV3-1 and TRBJ1-6, with D unclear. Germline V gene lookup returns CDR1 LGHDT and CDR2 YNNKEL (reference sequence). This CDR3 contains 14 residues. Trimming shortened V by 9 bases and J by 8 bases, and 17 bases separated the two germline ends. The CDR3 protein is CASRTTGRDSPLHF. For the CDR3, the DNA is TGTGCCAGTCGAACGACGGGGAGGGATTCACCCCTCCACTTT.

The chain links TRBV29-1 to TRBJ1-5, with D perhaps TRBD1 (5 bases). CDR1 SQVTM and CDR2 ANQGSEA come from the germline V gene. The CDR3 totals 13 residues. Trimming took off 0 bases at V and 2 bases at J, with 5 bases between the two ends. The CDR3 protein is CSVEEGRNQPQHF. In DNA, the CDR3 is TGCAGCGTTGAAGAGGGGCGCAATCAGCCCCAGCATTTT. Together with reference TRBV29-1 and TRBJ1-5, the CDR3 gives the full variable domain: SAVISQKPSRDICQRGTSLTIQCQVDSQVTMMFWYRQQPGQSLTLIATANQGSEATYESGFVIDKFPISRPNLTFSTLTVSNMSPEDSSIYLCSVEEGRNQPQHFGDGTRLSIL.

CDR3: CSARDRYSEQYF. CDR3 sequence (DNA): TGCAGTGCTAGAGATAGATATTCCGAGCAGTACTTC. The chain joins TRBV20-1 to TRBJ2-7; D is undetermined. Trimming cost V 0 bases and J 6 bases, with 9 bases left between them. The germline V gene has CDR1 DFQATT and CDR2 SNEGSKA (reference sequence). The CDR3 consists of 12 residues.

The CDR3 nucleotides read TGTGCCAGCTCACCCCGGGGGGCCTGGCAGTACTTC. This encodes CASSPRGAWQYF. V usage is TRBV18 and J usage is TRBJ2-7; D is perhaps TRBD2 (7 bases). Per germline, CDR1 KGHSH and CDR2 LQKENI. This CDR3 is built from 12 residues. Trimming removed 3 bases from V and 9 bases from J, with 12 bases in between.

Only a few counts were recorded for this clonotype. This chain joins TRBV11-2 and TRBJ2-1; TRBD2 matches 8 bases. The V segment lost 0 bases and the J segment 12 bases; nucleotides outside the gene matches: 10. Germline values: CDR1 SGHAT, CDR2 FQNNGV. There are 15 residues in the CDR3. The CDR3 reads CASSLERRAAGGQFF. As DNA, the CDR3 is TGTGCCAGCAGCTTAGAGAGGCGGGCCGCGGGGGGGCAGTTCTTC.

This chain uses TRBV3-1 with TRBJ2-1, with D uncertain. Trimming cost V 1 base and J 6 bases, with 16 bases left between them. From germline, CDR1 is LGHDT and CDR2 YNNKEL (reference sequence). The CDR3 spans 16 residues. Here the CDR3 DNA reads TGTGCCAGCAGCCAAGGGAAATGTCCAGGACCCAATGAGCAGTTCTTC. This translates into CASSQGKCPGPNEQFF.

This chain links TRBV29-1 with TRBJ1-1; D remains unclear. The CDR3 runs 11 residues. Germline V gene lookup returns CDR1 SQVTM and CDR2 ANQGSEA. The CDR3 DNA follows: TGCAGTGCCGTCTCAGGCTATGAAGCTTTCTTT. Translating it yields CSAVSGYEAFF. The full variable domain, in which reference TRBV29-1 and TRBJ1-1 provide the parts outside the CDR3, is SAVISQKPSRDICQRGTSLTIQCQVDSQVTMMFWYRQQPGQSLTLIATANQGSEATYESGFVIDKFPISRPNLTFSTLTVSNMSPEDSSIYLCSAVSGYEAFFGQGTRLTVV.

The CDR3 sequence is CSAQTGGLNTEAFF. The CDR3 DNA sequence: TGCAGTGCTCAAACCGGGGGGCTGAACACTGAAGCTTTCTTT. The chain links TRBV20-1 to TRBJ1-1; D might be TRBD1 (6 bases). The CDR3 contains 14 residues. Germline V CDR1 and CDR2: DFQATT, SNEGSKA (reference sequence). The V and J ends lost 5 bases and 0 bases respectively, with 13 bases between them.

This chain links TRBV15 with TRBJ2-7; D is possibly TRBD2 (6 bases). Trimming cost V 1 base and J 7 bases, with 8 bases left between them. CDR1 LNHNV and CDR2 YYDKDF come from the germline V gene (reference sequence). CDR3 length equals 12 residues. The CDR3 protein is CATSRGRGEQYF. The CDR3 nucleotides read TGTGCCACCAGCAGAGGGAGGGGTGAGCAGTACTTC. Filled out from reference TRBV15 and TRBJ2-7, the complete variable domain reads DAMVIQNPRYQVTQFGKPVTLSCSQTLNHNVMYWYQQKSSQAPKLLFHYYDKDFNNEADTPDNFQSRRPNTSFCFLDIRSPGLGDTAMYLCATSRGRGEQYFGPGTRLTVT.

The chain carries TRBV4-2 and TRBJ1-2, with 8 nucleotides matching TRBD1. J lost 8 bases, V lost 8 bases, and 13 bases had no gene match. The CDR3 contains 14 residues. Looked up from germline, CDR1 is LGHNA and CDR2 is YNFKEQ. The CDR3 is CASCTGGRDDGYTF. In DNA form, the CDR3 reads TGTGCCAGCTGTACAGGGGGTCGGGATGACGGCTACACCTTC.

The chain couples TRBV20-1 to TRBJ1-2, with D perhaps matching TRBD1 (5 bases). In germline, CDR1 is DFQATT, CDR2 SNEGSKA (reference sequence). CDR3 length: 12 residues. Deletions cut 1 base from V and 7 bases from J, with 10 bases between. The CDR3 here is CSARVGVTGYTF. For the CDR3, the DNA is TGCAGTGCTAGAGTGGGGGTTACTGGCTACACCTTC.

This rearrangement joins TRBV20-1 to TRBJ2-1, with D tentatively TRBD1 or TRBD2 (5 bases each). The CDR3 runs 16 residues. V was cut by 1 base and J by 4 bases, with 17 bases left in between. The germline V gene has CDR1 DFQATT and CDR2 SNEGSKA (reference sequence). The CDR3, as DNA: TGCAGTGCTAGAGTCCCACCGGACGAGGGGTACAATGAGCAGTTCTTC. Its translation: CSARVPPDEGYNEQFF.

V is TRBV18 and J is TRBJ1-1; possible D gene TRBD1, 5 bases. V shed 1 base and J shed 4 bases, with 10 bases lying between them. This CDR3 contains 14 residues. Germline lookup yields CDR1 KGHSH and CDR2 LQKENI. The CDR3, as DNA: TGTGCCAGCTCACCACAGGGGTCGGGCACTGAAGCTTTCTTT. It is translated as CASSPQGSGTEAFF.

Here the CDR3 DNA reads TGCGCCAGCAGCTTCGGGACCGCGGGGGAGCTGTTTTTT. Protein product: CASSFGTAGELFF. V is TRBV5-1 and J is TRBJ2-2, with D perhaps assigned TRBD1 or TRBD2 (5 bases each). The CDR3 length is 13 residues. V lost 2 bases to trimming and J lost 8 bases, with 10 bases between them. Germline V CDR1 and CDR2: SGHRS, YFSETQ.

The chain couples TRBV7-2 to TRBJ2-1, with D perhaps given as TRBD1 or TRBD2 (5 bases each). CDR3 length: 16 residues. The germline V gene encodes CDR1 SGHTA and CDR2 FQGNSA. Trimming pared 2 bases from V and 3 bases from J, leaving 14 bases between. The CDR3 here is CASSLTTGTLYNEQFF. CDR3 sequence (DNA): TGTGCCAGCAGCTTAACTACCGGGACCCTCTACAATGAGCAGTTCTTC.

V is TRBV29-1 and J is TRBJ2-3, with a possible D match to TRBD2 (5 bases). The CDR3 covers 13 residues. CDR1 SQVTM and CDR2 ANQGSEA come from the germline V gene. The V end was cut by 6 bases, the J end by 2 bases, with 12 bases between. The CDR3 nucleotides read TGCAGCGTCCGCGGGCAGGTCACAGATACGCAGTATTTT. Translation: CSVRGQVTDTQYF.

The chain links TRBV4-3 to TRBJ1-1, with D perhaps matching TRBD1 (6 bases). The CDR3 runs 13 residues. Germline assignment: CDR1 LGHNA and CDR2 YSLEER. V shed 0 bases and J shed 8 bases, with 10 bases lying between them. The CDR3 nucleotides are TGCGCCAGCAGCCAAGAATGGGGGGCCGAAGCTTTCTTT. It translates to CASSQEWGAEAFF.